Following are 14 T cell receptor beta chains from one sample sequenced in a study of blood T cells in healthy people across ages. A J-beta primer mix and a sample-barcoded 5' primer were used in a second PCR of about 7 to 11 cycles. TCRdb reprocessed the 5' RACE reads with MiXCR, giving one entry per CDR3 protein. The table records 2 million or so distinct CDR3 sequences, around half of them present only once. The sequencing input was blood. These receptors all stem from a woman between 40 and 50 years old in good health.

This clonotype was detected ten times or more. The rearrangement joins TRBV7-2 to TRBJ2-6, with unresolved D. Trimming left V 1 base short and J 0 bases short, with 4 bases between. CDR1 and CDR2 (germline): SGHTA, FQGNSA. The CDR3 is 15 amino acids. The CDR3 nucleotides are TGTGCCAGCAGCTTAGACCGCTCTGGGGCCAACGTCCTGACTTTC. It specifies CASSLDRSGANVLTF.

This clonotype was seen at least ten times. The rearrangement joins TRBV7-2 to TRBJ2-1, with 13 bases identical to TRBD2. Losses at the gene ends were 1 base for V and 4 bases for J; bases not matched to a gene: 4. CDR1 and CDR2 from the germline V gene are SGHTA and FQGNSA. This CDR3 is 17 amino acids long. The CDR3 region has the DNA TGTGCCAGCAGCTTAGGGACGACTAGCGGGGGGTACAATGAGCAGTTCTTC. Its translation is CASSLGTTSGGYNEQFF.

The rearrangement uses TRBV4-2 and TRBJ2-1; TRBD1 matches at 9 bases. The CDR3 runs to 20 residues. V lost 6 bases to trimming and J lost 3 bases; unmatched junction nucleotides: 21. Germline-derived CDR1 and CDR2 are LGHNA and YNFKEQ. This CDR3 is CASRYPEDRGDPRGYNEQFF. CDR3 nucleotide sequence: TGTGCCAGCAGATACCCAGAGGACAGGGGAGATCCGAGGGGCTACAATGAGCAGTTCTTC.

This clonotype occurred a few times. CDR3 loop: CASRGGSRETQYF. For the CDR3, the DNA is TGTGCCAGCAGAGGGGGGTCAAGGGAGACCCAGTACTTC. The chain joins TRBV2 to TRBJ2-5, with D possibly being TRBD1 or TRBD2 (6 bases each). Trimming took off 6 bases at V and 5 bases at J, with 13 bases between the two ends. CDR1 and CDR2 from the germline V gene are SNHLY and FYNNEI. The CDR3 runs 13 residues.

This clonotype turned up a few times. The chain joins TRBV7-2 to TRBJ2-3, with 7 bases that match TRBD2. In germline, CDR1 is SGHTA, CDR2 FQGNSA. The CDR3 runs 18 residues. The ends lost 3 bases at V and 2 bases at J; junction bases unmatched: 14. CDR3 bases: TGTGCCAGCAGCTTTTCCGGACTAGTAGCGGACTACACAGATACGCAGTATTTT. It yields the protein CASSFSGLVADYTDTQYF.

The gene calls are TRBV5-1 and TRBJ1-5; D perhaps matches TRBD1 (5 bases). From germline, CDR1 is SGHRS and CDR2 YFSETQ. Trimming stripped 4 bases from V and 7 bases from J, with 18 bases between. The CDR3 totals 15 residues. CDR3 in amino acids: CASSPGGGSEQPQHF. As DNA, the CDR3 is TGCGCCAGCAGCCCGGGCGGGGGGTCGGAACAGCCCCAGCATTTT.

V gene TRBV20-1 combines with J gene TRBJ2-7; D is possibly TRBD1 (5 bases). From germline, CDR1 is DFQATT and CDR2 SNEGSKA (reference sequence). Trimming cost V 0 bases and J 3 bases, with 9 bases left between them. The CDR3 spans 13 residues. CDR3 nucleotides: TGCAGTGCTAGAGAGGCAGGGCACTACGAGCAGTACTTC. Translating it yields CSAREAGHYEQYF.

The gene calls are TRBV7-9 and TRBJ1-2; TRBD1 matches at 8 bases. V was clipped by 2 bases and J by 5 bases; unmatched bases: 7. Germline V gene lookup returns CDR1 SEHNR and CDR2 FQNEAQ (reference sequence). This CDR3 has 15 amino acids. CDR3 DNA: TGTGCCAGCAGCTTATTGGGGGGACAGGTTTATGGCTACACCTTC. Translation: CASSLLGGQVYGYTF. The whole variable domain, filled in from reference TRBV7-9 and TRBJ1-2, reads DTGVSQNPRHKITKRGQNVTFRCDPISEHNRLYWYRQTLGQGPEFLTYFQNEAQLEKSRLLSDRFSAERPKGSFSTLEIQRTEQGDSAMYLCASSLLGGQVYGYTFGSGTRLTVV.

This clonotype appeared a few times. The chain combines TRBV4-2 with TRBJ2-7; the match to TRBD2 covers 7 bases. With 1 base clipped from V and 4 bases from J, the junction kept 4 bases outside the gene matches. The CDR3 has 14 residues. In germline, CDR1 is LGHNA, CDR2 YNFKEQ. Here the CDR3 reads CASSQGGGRYEQYF. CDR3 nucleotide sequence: TGTGCCAGCAGCCAAGGGGGGGGACGATACGAGCAGTACTTC.

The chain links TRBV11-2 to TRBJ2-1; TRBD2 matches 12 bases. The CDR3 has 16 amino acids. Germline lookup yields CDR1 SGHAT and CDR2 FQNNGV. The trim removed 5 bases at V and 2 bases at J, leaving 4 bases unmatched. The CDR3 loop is CASSRGLAGTYNEQFF. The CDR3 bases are TGTGCCAGCAGCCGAGGACTAGCGGGGACCTACAATGAGCAGTTCTTC.

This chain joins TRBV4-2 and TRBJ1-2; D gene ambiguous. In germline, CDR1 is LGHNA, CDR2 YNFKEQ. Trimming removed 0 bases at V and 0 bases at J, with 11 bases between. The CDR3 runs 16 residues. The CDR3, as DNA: TGTGCCAGCAGCCAAGATCAACAGAATTCTAACTATGGCTACACCTTC. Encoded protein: CASSQDQQNSNYGYTF.

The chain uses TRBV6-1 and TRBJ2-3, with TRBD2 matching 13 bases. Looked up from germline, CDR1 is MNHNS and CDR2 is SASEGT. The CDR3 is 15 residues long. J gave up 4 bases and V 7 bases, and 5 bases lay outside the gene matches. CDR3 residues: CASTGLAGVPDTQYF. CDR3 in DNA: TGTGCCAGCACTGGACTAGCGGGAGTCCCAGATACGCAGTATTTT.

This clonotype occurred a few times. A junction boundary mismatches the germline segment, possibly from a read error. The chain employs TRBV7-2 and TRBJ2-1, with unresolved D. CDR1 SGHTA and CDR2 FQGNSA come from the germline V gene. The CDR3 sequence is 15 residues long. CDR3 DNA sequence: TGTGCCAGCAGCTTAGTTCGGCTCTCCGACAATGAGCAGTTCTTC. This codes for CASSLVRLSDNEQFF. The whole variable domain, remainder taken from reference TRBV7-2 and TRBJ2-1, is GAGVSQSPSNKVTEKGKDVELRCDPISGHTALYWYRQSLGQGLEFLIYFQGNSAPDKSGLPSDRFSAERTGGSVSTLTIQRTQQEDSAVYLCASSLVRLSDNEQFFGPGTRLTVL.

CDR3 amino acids: CASSRPTRSLEYF. Here the CDR3 DNA reads TGTGCCAGCAGTCGCCCTACTAGATCTCTGGAGTATTTT. The gene calls are TRBV28 and TRBJ2-3; D perhaps matches TRBD2 (5 bases). The V and J ends lost 5 bases and 13 bases respectively, with 19 bases between them. The CDR3 has 13 residues. Looked up from germline, CDR1 is MDHEN and CDR2 is SYDVKM.